What follows are 27 T cell receptor beta chains derived from one specimen sequenced in a study of blood T cell repertoires in COVID-19 (dated by TCRdb to the early 2020s). The protocol used for the library was the immunoSEQ multiplex PCR assay. The clones in this table, taken by TCRdb from immuneACCESS, are in-frame only. Not every clone is retained; where verified, under half of the shortfall comes from an unresolved V gene, and the cause of the rest is unknown. This sample is represented by more than 35,000 clones; roughly 78% of them were singletons. 14% of the sample goes to the ten largest clones. Sample: peripheral blood. Source of these receptors: a woman aged 70-85 years with acute or convalescent COVID-19.

V and J are TRBV3-1 (or the pseudogene TRBV3-2) and TRBJ2-2; maybe TRBD2 (5 bases). The germline V and J ends were trimmed by 4 bases and 0 bases, with 21 bases remaining between them. Germline V lookup: CDR1 LGHDT, CDR2 YNNKEL (reference sequence). There are 19 residues in the CDR3. CDR3 in amino acids: CASSPPVWPGKANTGELFF. In DNA form, the CDR3 reads TGTGCCAGCAGCCCCCCGGTGTGGCCGGGGAAGGCGAACACCGGGGAGCTGTTTTTT.

Here the CDR3 DNA reads TGTGCCAGCAGCTCAAAGGTGGGGACAGGGTACCGGGAGACCCAGTACTTC. As protein: CASSSKVGTGYRETQYF. This chain connects TRBV9 to TRBJ2-5, with 9 nucleotides matching TRBD1. This CDR3 is 17 amino acids long. The V segment lost 4 bases and the J segment 5 bases; nucleotides outside the gene matches: 15. In germline, CDR1 is SGDLS, CDR2 YYNGEE. Full variable domain (missing parts from reference TRBV9 and TRBJ2-5): DSGVTQTPKHLITATGQRVTLRCSPRSGDLSVYWYQQSLDQGLQFLIQYYNGEERAKGNILERFSAQQFPDLHSELNLSSLELGDSALYFCASSSKVGTGYRETQYFGPGTRLLVL.

V and J are TRBV12-3 or TRBV12-4 and TRBJ2-7; D is possibly TRBD1 (5 bases). CDR3 length: 12 amino acids. V gave up 4 bases and J gave up 7 bases, with 11 bases separating them. Here the CDR3 reads CASSSYRGEQYF. The CDR3 DNA sequence: TGTGCCAGCAGTTCTTATAGGGGTGAGCAGTACTTC.

The chain couples TRBV6-6 to TRBJ1-5; D is uncertain. CDR1 and CDR2 (germline): MNHNY, SVGAGI (reference sequence). This CDR3 contains 12 residues. Trimming left V 2 bases short and J 8 bases short, with 7 bases between. For the CDR3, the DNA is TGTGCCAGCAGTTACCCCGGAGAGCCCCAGCATTTT. Protein sequence: CASSYPGEPQHF.

This chain joins TRBV3-1 (or the pseudogene TRBV3-2) and TRBJ1-2; D may be TRBD1 (5 bases). Trimming took off 4 bases at V and 4 bases at J, with 16 bases between the two ends. The germline CDR1 and CDR2 sequences are LGHDT and YNNKEL (reference sequence). The CDR3 covers 15 residues. CDR3 sequence: CASSLGWQGTYGYTF. The CDR3 coding sequence is TGTGCCAGCAGCCTCGGGTGGCAGGGAACCTATGGCTACACCTTC.

This chain uses TRBV28 with TRBJ1-2; the D gene is possibly TRBD1 (5 bases). CDR3 length: 12 residues. The V gene's germline CDR1 is MDHEN and CDR2 SYDVKM. The V end lost 5 bases, the J end lost 6 bases, and 10 bases lay between the germline ends. CDR3 nucleotides: TGTGCCAGCAGTAGGCAGGGCGATGGCTACACCTTC. It specifies CASSRQGDGYTF.

The chain is built from TRBV28 and TRBJ2-1; TRBD2 matches 9 bases. The germline V gene has CDR1 MDHEN and CDR2 SYDVKM. V trimming: 4 bases; J trimming: 8 bases; junction bases outside the gene matches: 9. CDR3 length: 15 amino acids. The CDR3 protein is CASSSVGLASHEQFF. The DNA of the CDR3 is TGTGCCAGCAGTTCTGTCGGACTAGCGAGCCATGAGCAGTTCTTC.

V and J are TRBV7-6 and TRBJ1-4; D remains unclear. The ends were cut back, 4 bases at V and 7 bases at J, with 13 bases in the middle. CDR1 and CDR2 from the germline V gene are SGHVS and FNYEAQ. The CDR3 sequence is 14 residues long. The CDR3 reads CASSSPSEGEKLFF. In DNA, the CDR3 is TGTGCCAGCAGCTCTCCTTCGGAGGGTGAAAAACTGTTTTTT.

The chain combines TRBV5-1 with TRBJ2-5; TRBD2 matches at 10 bases. Trimming cost V 0 bases and J 11 bases; bases outside gene matches: 7. CDR3 length: 14 amino acids. Germline V gene data show CDR1 as SGHRS and CDR2 as YFSETQ. The CDR3 nucleotides read TGCGCCAGCAGCTTGGCGGCTAGCGGGAGCCCTCAGTACTTC. This encodes CASSLAASGSPQYF.

On this clone: At one boundary the junction diverges from the germline segment, which might be a read error. V and J are TRBV7-7 and TRBJ2-2; TRBD2 matches 10 bases. Germline CDR1 reads SSHAT; CDR2 reads FNYEAQ (reference sequence). The CDR3 covers 15 residues. The CDR3 loop reads CASSLLAGGPGELFF. The CDR3 nucleotides read TGTGCTAGCAGCTTGTTAGCGGGAGGTCCCGGGGAGCTGTTTTTT.

This clone was observed once. This rearrangement joins TRBV30 to TRBJ1-2; 11 positions match TRBD1. Germline V gene sequence: CDR1 GTSNPN, CDR2 SVGIG (reference sequence). CDR3 length equals 15 residues. V was clipped by 4 bases and J by 6 bases; unmatched bases: 10. This chain's CDR3 is CAWISRDRGENGYTF. The DNA of the CDR3 is TGTGCCTGGATTAGCCGGGACAGGGGGGAAAATGGCTACACCTTC.

The J gene is TRBJ2-6, the V gene TRBV5-4, with D tentatively TRBD2 (5 bases). Germline V gene sequence: CDR1 SGHNT, CDR2 YYREEE (reference sequence). CDR3 length equals 16 residues. Trimming stripped 4 bases from V and 0 bases from J, with 11 bases between. The DNA for the CDR3 is TGTGCCAGCAGCCACACTGGGAGCTCTGGGGCCAACGTCCTGACTTTC. Its protein product is CASSHTGSSGANVLTF.

This clone was counted only a few times. This sequence joins TRBV18 and TRBJ2-3; weak D call: TRBD2 (6 bases). The ends were cut back, 3 bases at V and 0 bases at J, with 16 bases in the middle. Germline V gives CDR1 KGHSH, CDR2 LQKENI. This CDR3 has 17 amino acids. The CDR3 DNA follows: TGTGCCAGCTCACCCCGGAGTAGCGGCGCTAGCACAGATACGCAGTATTTT. Protein sequence: CASSPRSSGASTDTQYF.

This rearrangement joins TRBV19 to TRBJ1-2; D is possibly TRBD1 (5 bases). Germline values: CDR1 LNHDA, CDR2 SQIVND (reference sequence). V was shortened by 0 bases and J by 4 bases, with 9 bases between the two germline ends. The CDR3 has 14 residues. The CDR3 DNA reads TGTGCCAGTAGTATAGATAGGGGCAGCTATGGCTACACCTTC. Encoded protein: CASSIDRGSYGYTF.

V and J are TRBV10-1 and TRBJ2-5; D uncertain. CDR1 is WNHNN and CDR2 is SYGVQD in the germline V gene (reference sequence). V shed 3 bases and J shed 1 base, with 9 bases lying between them. This CDR3 is 14 amino acids long. The CDR3 reads CASSDGHPQETQYF. The CDR3 coding sequence is TGCGCCAGCAGTGATGGGCACCCCCAAGAGACCCAGTACTTC.

This clone showed up just a few times. The V call is TRBV2, the J call TRBJ1-4; D is uncertain. The ends were cut back, 0 bases at V and 5 bases at J, with 10 bases in the middle. CDR3 length: 15 amino acids. CDR1 and CDR2 (germline): SNHLY, FYNNEI. The CDR3 region is CASSEALGGNEKLFF. DNA for the CDR3: TGTGCCAGCAGTGAAGCGCTTGGCGGAAATGAAAAACTGTTTTTT.

This chain links TRBV3-1 (or the pseudogene TRBV3-2) with TRBJ2-3; 10 nucleotides line up with TRBD2. The CDR3 has 17 amino acids. Germline V gene lookup returns CDR1 LGHDT and CDR2 YNNKEL (reference sequence). J was trimmed by 8 bases and V by 0 bases; bases with no gene match: 11. The CDR3 bases are TGTGCCAGCAGCCAAGATTCCGGCCTAGCGGGAGAAGGTACGCAGTATTTT. Its protein is CASSQDSGLAGEGTQYF.

This clone was counted only a few times. The chain combines TRBV19 with TRBJ2-1; TRBD1 might be the D (6 bases). The germline V gene has CDR1 LNHDA and CDR2 SQIVND (reference sequence). There are 14 residues in the CDR3. V was pared by 1 base and J by 7 bases, with 11 bases between. The CDR3 sequence: CASSIGQARNEQFF. Written as DNA, the CDR3 is TGTGCCAGTAGTATAGGACAGGCCCGTAATGAGCAGTTCTTC.

The CDR3 here is CASSYSGRGRSDTQYF. The CDR3 coding sequence is TGTGCCAGCAGTTACTCGGGCAGGGGGCGGTCCGATACGCAGTATTTT. The chain is built from TRBV6-5 and TRBJ2-3, with 8 bases matching TRBD1. The CDR3 spans 16 residues. Germline V lookup: CDR1 MNHEY, CDR2 SVGAGI. After removal of 0 bases from V and 6 bases from J, the junction contained 8 bases not matched to a gene.

V usage is TRBV16 and J usage is TRBJ2-7, with 7 bases matching TRBD2. CDR1 and CDR2 from the germline V gene are KGHSY and FQNENV. The CDR3 covers 13 residues. The junction had 5 bases not matched to a gene; V was cut back by 2 bases and J by 7 bases. The CDR3 nucleotides read TGTGCCAGCAGCCAAGCCATGGGAGGGGAGCAGTACTTC. This encodes CASSQAMGGEQYF.

V usage is TRBV19 and J usage is TRBJ2-3; D perhaps matches TRBD2 (6 bases). The CDR3 loop spans 15 amino acids. The germline gives CDR1 LNHDA, CDR2 SQIVND (reference sequence). Trimming stripped 1 base from V and 2 bases from J, with 10 bases between. The CDR3 is CASSIGSGYTDTQYF. DNA of the CDR3: TGTGCCAGTAGTATAGGTAGCGGTTACACAGATACGCAGTATTTT.

The chain recombines TRBV7-9 with TRBJ2-3; D is unresolved. V was trimmed by 6 bases and J by 2 bases, leaving 12 bases between them. Germline lookup yields CDR1 SEHNR and CDR2 FQNEAQ (reference sequence). The CDR3 length is 14 residues. The CDR3 DNA follows: TGTGCCAGCAGGCTGGCGGAGCCCACAGATACGCAGTATTTT. Translation gives CASRLAEPTDTQYF.

This clone was detected a few times. The CDR3 DNA is TGTGCCAGCAGTGACTCGGACAGTTCTGGCTACACCTTC. Amino acid sequence: CASSDSDSSGYTF. The rearrangement uses TRBV6-4 and TRBJ1-2; D is possibly TRBD1 (6 bases). V was clipped by 0 bases and J by 7 bases, with 9 bases between them. CDR3 length: 13 residues. Germline values: CDR1 MRHNA, CDR2 SNTAGT.

This chain uses TRBV27 with TRBJ1-5; the D is unclear. V was trimmed by 3 bases and J by 0 bases, leaving 6 bases between them. In germline, CDR1 is MNHEY, CDR2 SMNVEV (reference sequence). This CDR3 is 14 amino acids long. This CDR3 is CASSFTSSNQPQHF. CDR3 nucleotide sequence: TGTGCCAGCAGTTTCACCAGTAGCAATCAGCCCCAGCATTTT.

This clone was picked up one time. V and J are TRBV2 and TRBJ2-1; no reliable D call. The CDR3 contains 13 residues. V was pared by 6 bases and J by 7 bases, with 13 bases between. Germline CDR1 SNHLY, CDR2 FYNNEI. Here the CDR3 reads CASREPNFNEQFF. DNA of the CDR3: TGTGCCAGCAGAGAGCCGAATTTTAATGAGCAGTTCTTC.

The CDR3 here is CSVIPGSSYEQYF. DNA of the CDR3: TGCAGCGTTATCCCCGGGAGCTCCTACGAGCAGTACTTC. The rearrangement joins TRBV29-1 to TRBJ2-7; D possibly corresponds to TRBD2 (6 bases). Trimming took 5 bases from V and 0 from J, leaving 11 bases between them. CDR1 is SQVTM, CDR2 ANQGSEA, per germline. This CDR3 is built from 13 residues.

The rearrangement joins TRBV12-3 or TRBV12-4 to TRBJ2-1, with a weak D call TRBD1 (5 bases). Trimming cost V 1 base and J 10 bases, with 11 bases left between them. The CDR3 covers 13 residues. The CDR3 spells CASSLGGLLEQFF. CDR3 nucleotide sequence: TGTGCCAGCAGTTTAGGGGGCCTCCTCGAGCAGTTCTTC.